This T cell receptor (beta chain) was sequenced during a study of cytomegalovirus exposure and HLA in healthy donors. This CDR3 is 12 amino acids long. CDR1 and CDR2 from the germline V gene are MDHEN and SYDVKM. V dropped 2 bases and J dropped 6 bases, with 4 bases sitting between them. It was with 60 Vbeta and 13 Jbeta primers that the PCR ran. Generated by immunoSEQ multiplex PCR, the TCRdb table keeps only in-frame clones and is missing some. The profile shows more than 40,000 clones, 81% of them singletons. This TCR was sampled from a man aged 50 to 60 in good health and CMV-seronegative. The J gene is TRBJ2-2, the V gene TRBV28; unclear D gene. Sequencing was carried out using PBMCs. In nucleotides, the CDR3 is TGTGCCAGCAGTTTAGAGGCCGGGGAGCTGTTTTTT. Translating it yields CASSLEAGELFF.